This TCR beta chain is from a study of T cell responses to AZD1222 COVID-19 vaccine. Germline CDR1 is SGHAT and CDR2 is FQNNGV. Between the trimmed V and J ends, which lost 5 bases and 2 bases, there was a span of 13 bases. The CDR3 runs 14 residues. A remark on this clone: No antigen is known for it.

This table comes from immunoSEQ multiplex PCR, and its TCRdb copy is limited to in-frame clones, with some not included. Here the sample spans about 39,000 clones, about 91% being singletons. Study-level findings and limits: Of spike-specific TCRs, nearly half reportedly target regions left unmutated in variants. Baseline serology detected seropositivity in only a handful of AZD1222 recipients. Females made up more of the donors, who were largely white British, and clonal diversity may have come out too low.

The sequence came from an adult who received the AZD1222 COVID-19 vaccine. The starting material was peripheral blood, obtained 28 days after the second AZD1222 dose. This chain links TRBV11-2 with TRBJ2-7, with D perhaps TRBD1 or TRBD2 (6 bases each). The CDR3 protein is CASSKEGDPYEQYF. In DNA, the CDR3 is TGTGCCAGCAGCAAGGAGGGGGACCCCTACGAGCAGTACTTC.